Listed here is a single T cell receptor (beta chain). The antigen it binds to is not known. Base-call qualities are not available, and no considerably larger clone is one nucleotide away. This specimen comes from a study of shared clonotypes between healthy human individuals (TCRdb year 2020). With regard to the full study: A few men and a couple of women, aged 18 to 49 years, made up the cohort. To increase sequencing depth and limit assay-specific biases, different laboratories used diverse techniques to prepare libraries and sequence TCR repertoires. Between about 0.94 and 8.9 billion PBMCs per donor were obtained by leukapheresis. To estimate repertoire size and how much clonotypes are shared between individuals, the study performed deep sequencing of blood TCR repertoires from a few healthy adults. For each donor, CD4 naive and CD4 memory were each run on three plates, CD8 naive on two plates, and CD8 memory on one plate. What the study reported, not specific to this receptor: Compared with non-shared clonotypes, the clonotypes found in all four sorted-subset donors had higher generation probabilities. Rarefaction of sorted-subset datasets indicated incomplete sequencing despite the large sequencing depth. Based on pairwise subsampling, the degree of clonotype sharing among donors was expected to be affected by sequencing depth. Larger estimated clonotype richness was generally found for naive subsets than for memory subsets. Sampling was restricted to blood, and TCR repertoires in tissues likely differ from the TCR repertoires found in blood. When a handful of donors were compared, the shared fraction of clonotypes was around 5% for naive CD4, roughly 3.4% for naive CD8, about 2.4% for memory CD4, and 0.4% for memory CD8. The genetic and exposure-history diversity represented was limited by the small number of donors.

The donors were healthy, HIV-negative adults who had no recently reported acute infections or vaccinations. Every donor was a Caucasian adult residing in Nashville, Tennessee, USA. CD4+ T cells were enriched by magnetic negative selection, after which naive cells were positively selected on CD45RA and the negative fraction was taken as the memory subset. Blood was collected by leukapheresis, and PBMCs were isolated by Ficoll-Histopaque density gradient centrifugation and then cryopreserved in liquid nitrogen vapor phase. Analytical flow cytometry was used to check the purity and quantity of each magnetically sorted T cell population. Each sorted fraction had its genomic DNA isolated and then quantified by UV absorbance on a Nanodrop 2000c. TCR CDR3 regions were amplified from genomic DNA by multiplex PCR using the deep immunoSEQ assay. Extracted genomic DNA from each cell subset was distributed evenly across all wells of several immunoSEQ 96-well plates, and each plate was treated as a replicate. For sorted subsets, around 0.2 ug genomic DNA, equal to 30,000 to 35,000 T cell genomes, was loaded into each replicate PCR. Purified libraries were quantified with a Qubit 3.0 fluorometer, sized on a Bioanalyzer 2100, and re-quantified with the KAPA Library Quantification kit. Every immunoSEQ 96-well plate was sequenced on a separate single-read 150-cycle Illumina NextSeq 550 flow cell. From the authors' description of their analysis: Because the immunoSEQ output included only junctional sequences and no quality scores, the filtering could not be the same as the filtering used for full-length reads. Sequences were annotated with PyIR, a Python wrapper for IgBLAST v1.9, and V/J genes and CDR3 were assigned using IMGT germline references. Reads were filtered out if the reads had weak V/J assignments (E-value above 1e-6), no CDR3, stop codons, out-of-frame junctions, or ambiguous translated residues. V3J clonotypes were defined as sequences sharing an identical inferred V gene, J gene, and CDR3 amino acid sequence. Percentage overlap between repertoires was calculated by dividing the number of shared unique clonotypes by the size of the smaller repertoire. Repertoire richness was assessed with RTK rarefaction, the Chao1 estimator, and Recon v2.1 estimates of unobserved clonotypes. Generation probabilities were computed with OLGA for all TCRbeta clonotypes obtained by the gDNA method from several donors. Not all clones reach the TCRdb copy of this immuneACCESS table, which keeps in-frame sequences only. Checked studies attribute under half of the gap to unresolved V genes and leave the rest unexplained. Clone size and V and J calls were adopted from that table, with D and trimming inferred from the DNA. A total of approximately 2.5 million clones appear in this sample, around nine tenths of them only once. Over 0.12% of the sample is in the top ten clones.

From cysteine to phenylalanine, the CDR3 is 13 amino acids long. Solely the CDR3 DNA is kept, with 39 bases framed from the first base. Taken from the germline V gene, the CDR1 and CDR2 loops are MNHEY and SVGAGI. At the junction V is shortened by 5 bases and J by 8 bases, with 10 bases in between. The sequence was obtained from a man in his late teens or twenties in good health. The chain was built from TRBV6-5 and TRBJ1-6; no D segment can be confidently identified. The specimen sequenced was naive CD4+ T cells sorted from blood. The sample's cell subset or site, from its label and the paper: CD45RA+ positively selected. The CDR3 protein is CASSPRPDSPLHF. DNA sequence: TGTGCCAGCAGTCCCCGACCGGATTCACCCCTCCACTTT.